These 27 T cell receptor beta chains were all obtained from the same sample, sequenced in a study of post-analysis software for immune sequencing data. Notes on the study in general: The five TRBV segments detected at higher frequency in patients than in controls included TRBV5-6, TRBV5-1 and TRBV20-1.

These TCRs' antigens remain unknown. Unique molecular identifiers tagged the TCR beta cDNA libraries. From the PCR reads, TCRdb called clonotypes with MiXCR, one entry per CDR3 protein. The sample includes a few hundred thousand distinct CDR3 sequences, 36% seen only once; the top ten take around 4.8%. The material sequenced was blood. The receptors shown here come from a girl aged 10 to 17 with multiple sclerosis.

This clonotype was found many times. V is TRBV7-6 and J is TRBJ2-3; TRBD2 aligns across 7 bases. CDR1 and CDR2 (germline): SGHVS, FNYEAQ. This CDR3 is 15 amino acids long. V lost 2 bases to trimming and J lost 3 bases; unmatched junction nucleotides: 5. The CDR3 DNA follows: TGTGCCAGCAGCTTATCGGGGGGTTTGACAGATACGCAGTATTTT. This sequence encodes CASSLSGGLTDTQYF. Combining the CDR3 with reference TRBV7-6 and TRBJ2-3 gives the whole variable domain GAGVSQSPRYKVTKRGQDVALRCDPISGHVSLYWYRQALGQGPEFLTYFNYEAQQDKSGLPNDRFSAERPEGSISTLTIQRTEQRDSAMYRCASSLSGGLTDTQYFGPGTRLTVL.

In its sample, this clonotype was seen a few times. This sequence joins TRBV5-1 and TRBJ2-7; unclear D gene. The germline V gene encodes CDR1 SGHRS and CDR2 YFSETQ. The V end was cut by 0 bases, the J end by 4 bases, with 11 bases between. There are 14 residues in the CDR3. As DNA, the CDR3 is TGCGCCAGCAGCTTGGTGGCAGCTCGGTACGAGCAGTACTTC. Amino acids: CASSLVAARYEQYF.

This clonotype was detected ten times or more. The chain couples TRBV29-1 to TRBJ1-1; D is unresolved. V was pared by 2 bases and J by 0 bases, with 7 bases between. The CDR3 totals 13 residues. Per germline, CDR1 SQVTM and CDR2 ANQGSEA. The CDR3 is CSVESRLNTEAFF. In DNA form, the CDR3 reads TGCAGCGTTGAATCCAGGTTGAACACTGAAGCTTTCTTT.

V gene TRBV27 combines with J gene TRBJ1-1, with 7 bases matching TRBD1. After removal of 6 bases from V and 6 bases from J, the junction contained 10 bases not matched to a gene. This CDR3 contains 14 residues. The V gene's germline CDR1 is MNHEY and CDR2 SMNVEV (reference sequence). The CDR3: CASSIPDRDAEAFF. The CDR3 DNA follows: TGTGCCAGCAGCATTCCCGACAGGGACGCTGAAGCTTTCTTT.

This clonotype was observed a single time. A much more abundant neighbour one base away suggests this may be a read error. This rearrangement joins TRBV13 to TRBJ2-5, with D possibly called TRBD1 or TRBD2 (6 bases each). The CDR3 contains 13 residues. Germline CDR1 is PRHDT and CDR2 is FYEKMQ (reference sequence). The V and J ends lost 8 bases and 5 bases respectively, with 15 bases between them. This CDR3 is CASGDWRGETQYF. The CDR3 DNA sequence: TGTGCCAGCGGCGACTGGAGGGGGGAGACCCAGTACTTC.

Remarks on this clonotype: One base away lies a much larger clone, so this may be a sequencing read error. V gene TRBV6-5 combines with J gene TRBJ1-2; TRBD1 aligns across 8 bases. Germline V CDR1 and CDR2: MNHEY, SVGAGI. The CDR3 runs to 12 residues. In nucleotides, the CDR3 is TGTGCCTGCAGTGAGACAGGGGATGGCTACACCTTC. Its translation: CACSETGDGYTF.

In regard to this clonotype: Mismatch with germline at one junction end may stem from a read error. The rearrangement links TRBV7-2 to TRBJ2-1, with D perhaps TRBD2 (5 bases). The CDR3 is 12 amino acids. Looked up from germline, CDR1 is SGHTA and CDR2 is FQGNSA. CDR3 in DNA: TGTGCCGGCAGCTTTCCGGGAAATGAGCAGTTCTTC. It encodes CAGSFPGNEQFF.

This chain connects TRBV15 to TRBJ2-1; 7 bases map to TRBD2. Looked up from germline, CDR1 is LNHNV and CDR2 is YYDKDF (reference sequence). V lost 3 bases and J lost 8; bases outside the gene matches: 7. CDR3 length equals 14 residues. CDR3 DNA sequence: TGTGCCACCAGCAGGGATGGCCGGGGGGATGAGCAGTTCTTC. It is translated as CATSRDGRGDEQFF.

The chain has TRBV6-2 or TRBV6-3 and TRBJ2-7; 9 positions match TRBD2. CDR1 is MNHEY, CDR2 SVGEGT, per germline. V was pared by 6 bases and J by 7 bases, with 13 bases of the junction left unmatched. The CDR3 is made up of 15 amino acids. CDR3 DNA sequence: TGTGCCAGCAGCCCGCCCCCGCGGGAGGGCAATGAGCAGTACTTC. Encoded protein: CASSPPPREGNEQYF.

This clonotype was seen only a few times. A single base separates this from a much larger clone, so it may be a read error. The chain is built from TRBV12-3 or TRBV12-4 and TRBJ2-1, with TRBD2 identical over 10 bases. The CDR3 consists of 16 residues. The V gene end was trimmed by 6 bases and the J gene end by 6 bases; junction bases not matched to a gene: 11. The CDR3 DNA sequence: TGTGCCAGCAGATCAACCGGGACTAGCGAAAGCAATGAGCAGTTCTTC. As protein: CASRSTGTSESNEQFF.

As concerns this clonotype: A single base separates this from a much larger clone, so it may be a read error. The V call is TRBV4-1, the J call TRBJ1-4, with D tentatively TRBD1 (5 bases). Germline CDR1 reads MGHRA; CDR2 reads YSYEKL. V was clipped by 4 bases and J by 13 bases, with 25 bases between them. The CDR3 loop spans 16 amino acids. The CDR3 spells CASSPRSGGGSGGLFF. CDR3 in DNA: TGCGCCAGCAGCCCCCGCTCGGGGGGGGGAAGTGGTGGACTGTTTTTT.

The V and J genes are TRBV12-5 and TRBJ2-1, with 9 nucleotides matching TRBD2. This CDR3 is built from 18 residues. The J segment lost 1 base and the V segment lost 2 bases, leaving 9 bases of the junction unmatched. CDR1 is LGHNT, CDR2 FRNRAP, per germline. CDR3 protein: CASGLWGGAGGSYNEQFF. Here the CDR3 DNA reads TGTGCTAGTGGTTTGTGGGGAGGAGCGGGAGGTTCCTACAATGAGCAGTTCTTC.

This clonotype was seen a handful of times. A read error may be the cause here, since a much bigger clone is one base away. This chain joins TRBV18 and TRBJ2-7; the D gene is possibly TRBD1 (5 bases). The CDR3 is 13 residues long. CDR1 is KGHSH, CDR2 LQKENI, per germline. V shed 1 base and J shed 7 bases, with 11 bases lying between them. This CDR3 is CASSPLQDNEQYF. In DNA, the CDR3 is TGTGCCAGCTCACCACTCCAGGACAATGAGCAGTACTTC.

The chain employs TRBV2 and TRBJ2-3; weak D call: TRBD2 (5 bases). This CDR3 is built from 14 residues. The V gene's germline CDR1 is SNHLY and CDR2 FYNNEI. V lost 2 bases and J lost 4, with 10 bases in between. In nucleotides, the CDR3 is TGTGCCAGCAGTGAAAGGAAAGCGGCAGATACGCAGTATTTT. Translation: CASSERKAADTQYF.

The genes are TRBV27 and TRBJ2-1, with D possibly being TRBD2 (6 bases). Germline V CDR1 and CDR2: MNHEY, SMNVEV (reference sequence). CDR3 length: 13 amino acids. V was shortened by 8 bases and J by 8 bases, with 16 bases between the two germline ends. In DNA form, the CDR3 reads TGTGCCAGCGGCCTTGCGGGGACCGATGAGCAGTTCTTC. It translates to CASGLAGTDEQFF.

This clonotype was seen ten or more times. The chain has TRBV6-5 and TRBJ2-1, with TRBD2 matching over 12 bases. This CDR3 is 15 amino acids long. V shed 5 bases, J shed 5 bases, and the junction held 4 bases outside the gene matches. CDR1 is MNHEY and CDR2 is SVGAGI in the germline V gene. CDR3 residues: CASSPLAGGNNEQFF. The CDR3 nucleotides read TGTGCCAGCAGTCCACTAGCGGGAGGTAACAATGAGCAGTTCTTC.

Many counts were recorded for this clonotype. This chain joins TRBV20-1 and TRBJ2-4; perhaps TRBD2 as D (5 bases). V lost 3 bases and J lost 4, with 13 bases in between. Germline V gene data show CDR1 as DFQATT and CDR2 as SNEGSKA (reference sequence). The CDR3 totals 14 residues. The chain's CDR3 is CSARPRGAKNIQYF. The CDR3 DNA reads TGCAGTGCTAGGCCTCGGGGAGCAAAAAACATTCAGTACTTC.

Many counts were recorded for this clonotype. V usage is TRBV4-2 and J usage is TRBJ2-3; the match to TRBD2 covers 13 bases. CDR1 and CDR2 (germline): LGHNA, YNFKEQ. CDR3 length: 17 residues. With V trimmed by 5 bases and J by 4 bases, 9 bases remained unmatched. Here the CDR3 DNA reads TGTGCCAGCAGCTCTCGGACTAGCGGGGGCTCAGCAGATACGCAGTATTTT. It is translated as CASSSRTSGGSADTQYF.

The genes are TRBV12-3 or TRBV12-4 and TRBJ1-4, with no clear D. This CDR3 contains 14 residues. Trimming took off 6 bases at V and 1 base at J, with 9 bases between the two ends. The CDR3 DNA reads TGTGCCAGCAGGTCTACAGAAACTAATGAAAAACTGTTTTTT. This codes for CASRSTETNEKLFF.

Comment on this clonotype: This sequence may be a read error, since a much larger clone differs from it by one base. This sequence joins TRBV9 and TRBJ2-3; 8 bases are a match to TRBD2. Germline V lookup: CDR1 SGDLS, CDR2 YYNGEE. The CDR3 covers 17 residues. The CDR3 loop is CAGSVELAGGITDTQYF. CDR3 coding DNA: TGTGCCGGCAGCGTAGAGCTTGCGGGAGGTATCACAGATACGCAGTATTTT.

The chain recombines TRBV4-1 with TRBJ2-3, with D unresolved. V lost 6 bases and J 2 bases, leaving 9 bases between the germline ends. Germline CDR1 MGHRA, CDR2 YSYEKL. The CDR3 contains 13 residues. The CDR3 spells CASRTPDTDTQYF. DNA for the CDR3: TGCGCCAGCAGAACCCCAGACACAGATACGCAGTATTTT.

This clonotype has at least ten counts. The chain recombines TRBV7-9 with TRBJ1-5; 8 nucleotides agree with TRBD1. J gave up 7 bases and V 5 bases, and 10 bases lay outside the gene matches. Per germline, CDR1 SEHNR and CDR2 FQNEAQ (reference sequence). The CDR3 is made up of 15 amino acids. CDR3 protein: CASSAWTGSVQPQHF. CDR3 in DNA: TGTGCCAGCAGCGCCTGGACAGGGTCCGTCCAGCCCCAGCATTTT.

This clonotype was recorded at least ten times. The chain recombines TRBV7-9 with TRBJ1-2, with D uncertain. Trimming took off 3 bases at V and 4 bases at J, with 15 bases between the two ends. Germline-derived CDR1 and CDR2 are SEHNR and FQNEAQ (reference sequence). The CDR3 consists of 15 residues. The CDR3 region is CASSFEVVLGYGYTF. CDR3 in DNA: TGTGCCAGCAGCTTTGAGGTGGTGTTGGGCTATGGCTACACCTTC.

Comments on this clonotype: A much larger clone differs by one base, so this may be a read error. This rearrangement joins TRBV6-5 to TRBJ1-4; a possible D gene is TRBD1 (6 bases). Germline V gene sequence: CDR1 MNHEY, CDR2 SVGAGI. CDR3 length: 15 residues. Trimming took off 6 bases at V and 8 bases at J, with 19 bases between the two ends. CDR3 sequence: CASSLDGLRGEKLFF. CDR3 nucleotides: TGTGCCAGCAGCTTGGACGGACTAAGGGGGGAAAAACTGTTTTTT.

As concerns this clonotype: This sequence may be a read error, since a much larger clone differs from it by one base. This chain connects TRBV3-1 to TRBJ2-1; 8 bases line up with TRBD2. The CDR3 consists of 17 residues. Germline CDR1 reads LGHDT; CDR2 reads YNNKEL (reference sequence). CDR3: CASGQEGREGVGYEQFF. CDR3 sequence (DNA): TGTGCCAGCGGCCAAGAAGGACGGGAGGGAGTAGGCTATGAGCAGTTCTTC.

The chain couples TRBV24-1 to TRBJ2-5; possibly TRBD2 for D (6 bases). The CDR3 contains 14 residues. The V gene lost 4 bases and the J gene lost 11 bases, with 19 bases spanning the gap. Germline V gene sequence: CDR1 KGHDR, CDR2 SFDVKD. The CDR3 here is CATSEPGVYNEQYF. CDR3 sequence (DNA): TGTGCCACCAGTGAACCGGGAGTTTACAATGAGCAGTACTTC.

This clonotype was found many times. The chain links TRBV20-1 to TRBJ2-1, with D possibly TRBD2 on 7 matching bases. Trimming removed 7 bases at V and 7 bases at J, with 11 bases between. Per the germline V gene, CDR1 is DFQATT and CDR2 is SNEGSKA (reference sequence). This CDR3 spans 11 amino acids. CDR3 sequence (DNA): TGCAGTGTCGAGGGGGGGAATGAGCAGTTCTTC. This sequence encodes CSVEGGNEQFF.